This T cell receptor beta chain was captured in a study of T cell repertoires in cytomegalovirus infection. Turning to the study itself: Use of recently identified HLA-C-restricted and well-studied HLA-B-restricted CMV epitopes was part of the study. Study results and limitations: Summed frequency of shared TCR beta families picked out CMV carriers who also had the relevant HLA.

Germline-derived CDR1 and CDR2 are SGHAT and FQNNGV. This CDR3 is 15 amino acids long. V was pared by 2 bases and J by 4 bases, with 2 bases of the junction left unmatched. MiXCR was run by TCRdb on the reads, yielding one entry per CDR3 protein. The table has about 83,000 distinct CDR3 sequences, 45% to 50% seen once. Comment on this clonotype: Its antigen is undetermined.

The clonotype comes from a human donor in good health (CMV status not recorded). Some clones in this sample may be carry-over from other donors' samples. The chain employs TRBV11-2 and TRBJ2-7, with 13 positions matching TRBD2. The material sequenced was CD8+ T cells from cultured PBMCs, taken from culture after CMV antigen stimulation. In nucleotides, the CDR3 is TGTGCCAGCAGCTTAATACTAGCGGGAGGGTACGAGCAGTACTTC. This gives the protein CASSLILAGGYEQYF.